The 7 T cell receptor beta chains in this list originate from one sample, sequenced in a study of cytomegalovirus exposure and HLA in healthy donors. PCR involved 60 Vbeta and 13 Jbeta primers. Repertoires were generated with immunoSEQ multiplex PCR, while TCRdb's copy carries only in-frame clones and drops some. The profile shows over 150,000 clones, roughly 80% of them singletons. What was sequenced was PBMCs. These receptors all stem from a male donor in good health and CMV-seronegative.

The chain employs TRBV6-1 and TRBJ2-7, with 9 bases fitting TRBD1. The CDR3 has 16 amino acids. CDR1 MNHNS and CDR2 SASEGT come from the germline V gene. V trimming: 0 bases; J trimming: 4 bases; junction bases outside the gene matches: 7. The CDR3 DNA sequence: TGTGCCAGCAGTGAAGCAGGGGCCGGACAGGGGTACGAGCAGTACTTC. Its translation: CASSEAGAGQGYEQYF.

The rearrangement links TRBV5-4 to TRBJ1-4, with a weak D call TRBD1 (6 bases). CDR3 length: 16 amino acids. Germline loops: CDR1 SGHNT, CDR2 YYREEE (reference sequence). V dropped 0 bases and J dropped 7 bases, with 16 bases sitting between them. The CDR3 spells CASSLGGRAGGEKLFF. In DNA form, the CDR3 reads TGTGCCAGCAGCTTGGGGGGGCGAGCGGGAGGTGAAAAACTGTTTTTT.

The J gene is TRBJ1-6, the V gene TRBV27; D might be TRBD1 (6 bases). Trimming pared 5 bases from V and 10 bases from J, leaving 12 bases between. The germline V gene encodes CDR1 MNHEY and CDR2 SMNVEV (reference sequence). The CDR3 covers 13 residues. The CDR3 nucleotides read TGTGCCAGCAGTCAGTACAGGGACTCACCCCTCCACTTT. It specifies CASSQYRDSPLHF.

This clone was seen a few times. The genes are TRBV10-1 and TRBJ1-1; TRBD1 matches 7 bases. CDR3 length: 13 residues. V lost 6 bases to trimming and J lost 2 bases; unmatched junction nucleotides: 3. Germline V lookup: CDR1 WNHNN, CDR2 SYGVQD (reference sequence). CDR3 protein: CASSRDSNTEAFF. The CDR3 DNA reads as TGCGCCAGCAGCAGGGACAGTAACACTGAAGCTTTCTTT.

The chain is built from TRBV18 and TRBJ2-1; tentative D call: TRBD1 (5 bases). Germline lookup yields CDR1 KGHSH and CDR2 LQKENI. The CDR3 consists of 16 residues. Trimming removed 0 bases from V and 0 bases from J, with 9 bases in between. The CDR3 sequence: CASSPPSRVSYNEQFF. In DNA, the CDR3 is TGTGCCAGCTCACCACCATCCAGGGTCTCCTACAATGAGCAGTTCTTC.

The CDR3 DNA reads TGTGCCAGTAATTATCCCGGGTCTAATGAAAAACTGTTTTTT. Protein: CASNYPGSNEKLFF. This chain joins TRBV19 and TRBJ1-4; D call uncertain. There are 14 residues in the CDR3. Between the trimmed V and J ends, which lost 7 bases and 3 bases, there was a span of 12 bases. The germline V gene has CDR1 LNHDA and CDR2 SQIVND (reference sequence).

This clone was seen a handful of times. V is TRBV7-2 and J is TRBJ1-4; no reliable D call. Germline CDR1 SGHTA, CDR2 FQGNSA. The germline V and J ends were trimmed by 5 bases and 0 bases, with 4 bases remaining between them. CDR3 length: 13 amino acids. The CDR3 coding sequence is TGTGCCAGCAGCCAGACAACTAATGAAAAACTGTTTTTT. Translated: CASSQTTNEKLFF. Using reference TRBV7-2 and TRBJ1-4 for the parts outside the CDR3, the full variable domain is GAGVSQSPSNKVTEKGKDVELRCDPISGHTALYWYRQSLGQGLEFLIYFQGNSAPDKSGLPSDRFSAERTGGSVSTLTIQRTQQEDSAVYLCASSQTTNEKLFFGSGTQLSVL.